The 15 T cell receptor beta chains below were found in one sample sequenced in a study of shared clonotypes between healthy human individuals. CD45RO negativity and positive selection for CCR7 defined naive CD8 cells, a population that excluded terminally differentiated effector memory CD45RA+ cells. The repertoire was sequenced with immunoSEQ multiplex PCR; TCRdb's copy has only in-frame clones and lacks some. The table lists 600,000 or so clones, more than 95% of them singletons. The source material was naive CD8+ T cells sorted from blood. All receptors derive from a man aged 25 to 40 in good health.

The genes are TRBV11-3 and TRBJ2-3; the D is unclear. CDR1 SGHNT and CDR2 YENEEA come from the germline V gene. This CDR3 has 13 amino acids. With 0 bases removed from V and 4 bases from J, the gap between germline ends came to 5 bases. The CDR3 protein is CASSLEASDTQYF. For the CDR3, the DNA is TGTGCCAGCAGCTTAGAGGCTTCAGATACGCAGTATTTT.

This chain joins TRBV7-9 and TRBJ1-2; D is unclear. Between the trimmed V and J ends, which lost 5 bases and 6 bases, there was a span of 7 bases. Germline lookup yields CDR1 SEHNR and CDR2 FQNEAQ (reference sequence). The length of the CDR3 is 11 residues. The CDR3 region has the DNA TGTGCCAGCAGCCCCTCGGATGGCTACACCTTC. Translation: CASSPSDGYTF.

CDR3 coding DNA: TGCGCCAGCAGCTTTGATAACAGGGGGCGCGGGTACGAGCAGTACTTC. Translating gives CASSFDNRGRGYEQYF. The chain combines TRBV5-1 with TRBJ2-7; 9 positions agree with TRBD1. This CDR3 has 16 amino acids. Per the germline V gene, CDR1 is SGHRS and CDR2 is YFSETQ. The V and J ends lost 2 bases and 4 bases, in that order; junction bases with no gene match: 10.

V is TRBV9 and J is TRBJ2-7, with D possibly matching TRBD2 (6 bases). V was clipped by 4 bases and J by 0 bases, with 11 bases between them. Germline CDR1 is SGDLS and CDR2 is YYNGEE. The CDR3 contains 14 residues. Here the CDR3 DNA reads TGTGCCAGCAGCATGGAGGGAAGCTCCTACGAGCAGTACTTC. This translates into CASSMEGSSYEQYF.

CDR3 bases: TGTGCCAGCAGTTATAACTACGGCAATGAGCAGTTCTTC. Protein: CASSYNYGNEQFF. The chain links TRBV6-5 to TRBJ2-1; no reliable D call. From germline, CDR1 is MNHEY and CDR2 SVGAGI. Trimming stripped 3 bases from V and 6 bases from J, with 9 bases between. The length of the CDR3 is 13 residues.

The chain links TRBV7-9 to TRBJ2-7; TRBD2 is a possible D gene (5 bases). Trimming cost V 1 base and J 2 bases, with 18 bases left between them. In germline, CDR1 is SEHNR, CDR2 FQNEAQ (reference sequence). This CDR3 is built from 17 residues. This CDR3 reads CASSLDEGYGGTYEQYF. The CDR3 nucleotides read TGTGCCAGCAGCTTAGATGAGGGTTATGGTGGAACCTACGAGCAGTACTTC.

This chain links TRBV11-3 with TRBJ2-3, with a possible D match to TRBD2 (5 bases). Trimming cost V 6 bases and J 0 bases, with 10 bases left between them. This CDR3 is built from 14 residues. The germline V gene encodes CDR1 SGHNT and CDR2 YENEEA. CDR3 sequence: CASSGADSTDTQYF. CDR3 coding DNA: TGTGCCAGCAGTGGAGCGGATAGCACAGATACGCAGTATTTT.

The rearrangement links TRBV18 to TRBJ1-1, with D possibly TRBD1 on 5 matching bases. The V end lost 2 bases, the J end lost 6 bases, and 16 bases lay between the germline ends. Germline V gene sequence: CDR1 KGHSH, CDR2 LQKENI. The length of the CDR3 is 15 residues. CDR3 sequence: CASSPFRAEWAEAFF. CDR3 nucleotides: TGTGCCAGCTCACCATTCAGGGCGGAGTGGGCTGAAGCTTTCTTT.

The J gene is TRBJ2-7, the V gene TRBV11-2; 11 nucleotides match TRBD1. The J segment lost 2 bases and the V segment lost 5 bases, leaving 5 bases of the junction unmatched. The CDR3 totals 15 residues. Germline CDR1 SGHAT, CDR2 FQNNGV. CDR3 in amino acids: CASSIRDRGTYEQYF. The CDR3 nucleotides read TGTGCCAGCAGCATCCGGGACAGGGGGACCTACGAGCAGTACTTC. Supplemented by reference TRBV11-2 and TRBJ2-7, the full variable domain reads EAGVAQSPRYKIIEKRQSVAFWCNPISGHATLYWYQQILGQGPKLLIQFQNNGVVDDSQLPKDRFSAERLKGVDSTLKIQPAKLEDSAVYLCASSIRDRGTYEQYFGPGTRLTVT.

The J gene is TRBJ2-7, the V gene TRBV27; D remains ambiguous. The CDR3 totals 14 residues. With 4 bases removed from V and 5 bases from J, the gap between germline ends came to 15 bases. Germline V lookup: CDR1 MNHEY, CDR2 SMNVEV (reference sequence). CDR3 in amino acids: CASSSASRWDEQYF. CDR3 sequence (DNA): TGTGCCAGCAGTTCGGCCTCGCGGTGGGACGAGCAGTACTTC.

CDR3 protein: CASSTPPSEAFF. Written as DNA, the CDR3 is TGTGCCAGCAGCACCCCTCCTTCTGAAGCTTTCTTT. This chain links TRBV9 with TRBJ1-1; the D is unclear. CDR1 is SGDLS and CDR2 is YYNGEE in the germline V gene. The CDR3 consists of 12 residues. Trimming left V 4 bases short and J 6 bases short, with 10 bases between.

The chain uses TRBV19 and TRBJ1-2; 8 nucleotides align to TRBD1. CDR3 size: 15 residues. CDR1 is LNHDA, CDR2 SQIVND, per germline (reference sequence). V was pared by 5 bases and J by 8 bases, with 13 bases of the junction left unmatched. CDR3 in DNA: TGTGCCAGTAGTGCCCCCGGACAGGGAAAGCGGGGCTACACCTTC. Translated: CASSAPGQGKRGYTF.

The chain links TRBV11-2 to TRBJ2-7, with no clear D. With 1 base removed from V and 4 bases from J, the gap between germline ends came to 5 bases. This CDR3 region has 12 residues. The germline gives CDR1 SGHAT, CDR2 FQNNGV. The CDR3 protein is CASSLVRYEQYF. The CDR3 region has the DNA TGTGCCAGCAGCTTAGTCCGATACGAGCAGTACTTC.

The V call is TRBV5-6, the J call TRBJ1-4; D is unresolved. CDR3 size: 13 residues. In germline, CDR1 is SGHDT, CDR2 YYEEEE. The V gene lost 4 bases and the J gene lost 8 bases, with 12 bases spanning the gap. CDR3 sequence: CASSPPMGEKLFF. The CDR3, as DNA: TGTGCCAGCAGCCCACCCATGGGGGAAAAACTGTTTTTT.

J is TRBJ2-7 and V is TRBV5-1; 7 bases fit TRBD1. Germline values: CDR1 SGHRS, CDR2 YFSETQ. V shed 0 bases and J 3 bases; nucleotides not matched to a gene: 6. The CDR3 is 15 amino acids. DNA of the CDR3: TGCGCCAGCAGCTTGGCCCCGGGACAGAGCTACGAGCAGTACTTC. Residues: CASSLAPGQSYEQYF.